The clone carrying this TCR beta chain was recorded a few times. What it recognizes is unknown. This entry is derived from a study of response to subunit inactivated influenza vaccine. Study-wide points: Authors suggested few new T cells are recruited by each seasonal influenza vaccination.

TCRdb ran MiXCR on the RT-PCR reads and lists one entry per CDR3 protein. The repertoire has around 500,000 distinct CDR3 sequences, about a tenth of them found once; the top ten carry about an eighth. V lost 5 bases, J lost 2 bases, and 19 bases lay in between. The CDR3 has 17 residues. In germline, CDR1 is KGHSH, CDR2 LQKENI. The receptor's source is a man aged 45-60 years who received an inactivated influenza vaccine. Here the sequenced sample was PBMCs from blood, taken roughly 6 weeks after vaccination. This chain uses TRBV18 with TRBJ1-3; the D is unclear. The CDR3 coding sequence is TGTGCCAGCTCAAACCCGGCGGGTCCAGACGCTGGAAACACCATATATTTT. This gives the protein CASSNPAGPDAGNTIYF.